The clone carrying this TCR beta chain has only one observation. The data originate from a study of cytomegalovirus exposure and HLA in healthy donors. Study context: Earlier sequencing of 150 million to 200 million T cells yielded 100 million to 140 million unique TCR beta sequences.

PCR used 60 Vbeta primers and 13 Jbeta primers. Only in-frame clones appear in the TCRdb table, and some are missing; sequencing was by immunoSEQ multiplex PCR. The sample shows about 150,000 clones, 60% to 80% of them seen only once. Germline V gene sequence: CDR1 MDHEN, CDR2 SYDVKM. V was clipped by 2 bases and J by 7 bases; unmatched bases: 23. CDR3 length equals 19 residues. The sequencing input was PBMCs. The V call is TRBV28, the J call TRBJ2-7; 7 bases are a match to TRBD1. The receptor's source is a man aged 18 to 29 in good health and CMV-seropositive. The CDR3, as DNA: TGTGCCAGCAGTTTAAGCTCAGGAAGTGGTAGAAGGGGGCTGGGTGAGCAGTACTTC. Translation gives CASSLSSGSGRRGLGEQYF.